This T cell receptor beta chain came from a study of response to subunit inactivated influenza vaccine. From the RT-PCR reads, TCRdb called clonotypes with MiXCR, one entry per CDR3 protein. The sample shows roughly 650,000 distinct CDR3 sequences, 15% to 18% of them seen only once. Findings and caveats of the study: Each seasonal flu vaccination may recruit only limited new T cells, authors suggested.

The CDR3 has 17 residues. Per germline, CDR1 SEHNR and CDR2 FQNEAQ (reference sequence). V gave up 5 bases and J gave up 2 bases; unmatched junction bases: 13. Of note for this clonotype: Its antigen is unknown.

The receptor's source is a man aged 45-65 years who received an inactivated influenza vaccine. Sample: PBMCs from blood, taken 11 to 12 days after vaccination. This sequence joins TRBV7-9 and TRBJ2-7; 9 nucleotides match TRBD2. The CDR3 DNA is TGTGCCAGCAGCCCGCAGAAAGCGGGGGGCCCAACCTACGAGCAGTACTTC. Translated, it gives CASSPQKAGGPTYEQYF.